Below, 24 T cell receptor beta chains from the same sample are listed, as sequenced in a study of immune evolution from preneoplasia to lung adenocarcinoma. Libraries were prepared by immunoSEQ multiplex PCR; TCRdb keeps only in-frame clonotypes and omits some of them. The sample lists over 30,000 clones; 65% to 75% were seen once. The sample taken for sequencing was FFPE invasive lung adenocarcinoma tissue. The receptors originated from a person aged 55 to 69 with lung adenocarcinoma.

CDR3 protein: CASSYRTSGLLPYF. CDR3 bases: TGTGCCAGCAGTTACAGAACTAGCGGCCTCCTTCCGTACTTC. The rearrangement uses TRBV6-6 and TRBJ2-7; TRBD2 aligns across 8 bases. This CDR3 has 14 residues. V dropped 2 bases and J dropped 12; count of bases not matched to a gene: 12. The germline CDR1 and CDR2 sequences are MNHNY and SVGAGI (reference sequence).

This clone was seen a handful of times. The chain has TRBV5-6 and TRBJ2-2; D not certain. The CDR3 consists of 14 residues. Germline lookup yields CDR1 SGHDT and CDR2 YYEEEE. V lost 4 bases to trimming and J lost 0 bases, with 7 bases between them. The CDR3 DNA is TGTGCCAGCAGCCGAGACACGAACACCGGGGAGCTGTTTTTT. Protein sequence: CASSRDTNTGELFF.

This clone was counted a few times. The CDR3 reads CSVVSHRENTEAFF. The CDR3 DNA follows: TGCAGCGTTGTCAGTCACAGGGAAAACACTGAAGCTTTCTTT. The V and J genes are TRBV29-1 and TRBJ1-1, with D perhaps TRBD1 (6 bases). V was clipped by 4 bases and J by 2 bases, with 14 bases between them. CDR3 length equals 14 residues. Germline V lookup: CDR1 SQVTM, CDR2 ANQGSEA.

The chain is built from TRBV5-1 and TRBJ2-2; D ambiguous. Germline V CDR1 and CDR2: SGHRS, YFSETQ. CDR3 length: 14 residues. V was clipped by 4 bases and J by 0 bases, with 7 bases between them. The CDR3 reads CASSPLTNTGELFF. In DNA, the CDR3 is TGCGCCAGCAGCCCTCTAACGAACACCGGGGAGCTGTTTTTT. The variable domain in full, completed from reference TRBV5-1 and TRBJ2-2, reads KAGVTQTPRYLIKTRGQQVTLSCSPISGHRSVSWYQQTPGQGLQFLFEYFSETQRNKGNFPGRFSGRQFSNSRSEMNVSTLELGDSALYLCASSPLTNTGELFFGEGSRLTVL.

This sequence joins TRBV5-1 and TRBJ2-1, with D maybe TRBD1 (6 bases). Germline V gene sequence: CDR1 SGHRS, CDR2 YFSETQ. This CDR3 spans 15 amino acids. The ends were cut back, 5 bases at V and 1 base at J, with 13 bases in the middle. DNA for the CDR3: TGCGCCAGCAGGGTGGCAGGGGTGTCCTACAATGAGCAGTTCTTC. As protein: CASRVAGVSYNEQFF.

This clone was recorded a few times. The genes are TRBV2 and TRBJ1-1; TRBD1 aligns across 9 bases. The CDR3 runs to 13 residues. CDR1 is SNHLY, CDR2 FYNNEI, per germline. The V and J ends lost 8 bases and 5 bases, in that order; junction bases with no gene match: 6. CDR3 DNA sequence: TGTGCCAGCGATGGACAGGGGTATACTGAAGCTTTCTTT. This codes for CASDGQGYTEAFF.

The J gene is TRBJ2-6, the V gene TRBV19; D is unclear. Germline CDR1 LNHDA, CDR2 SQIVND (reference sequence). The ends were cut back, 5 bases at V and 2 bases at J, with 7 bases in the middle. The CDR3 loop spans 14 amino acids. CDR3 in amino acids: CASSSRTGANVLTF. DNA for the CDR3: TGTGCCAGTAGTTCTAGGACTGGGGCCAACGTCCTGACTTTC.

The CDR3 reads CASSLRTGGLYEQYF. CDR3 bases: TGTGCCAGCAGTTTGCGGACAGGGGGCTTATACGAGCAGTACTTC. The chain couples TRBV28 to TRBJ2-7; 11 bases are a match to TRBD1. Germline lookup yields CDR1 MDHEN and CDR2 SYDVKM. J was trimmed by 4 bases and V by 3 bases; bases with no gene match: 5. This CDR3 has 15 amino acids.

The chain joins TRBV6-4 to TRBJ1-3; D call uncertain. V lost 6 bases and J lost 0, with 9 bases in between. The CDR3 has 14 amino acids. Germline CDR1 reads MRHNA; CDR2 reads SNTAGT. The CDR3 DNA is TGTGCCAGCAGGCCGGTGGACTCTGGAAACACCATATATTTT. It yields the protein CASRPVDSGNTIYF.

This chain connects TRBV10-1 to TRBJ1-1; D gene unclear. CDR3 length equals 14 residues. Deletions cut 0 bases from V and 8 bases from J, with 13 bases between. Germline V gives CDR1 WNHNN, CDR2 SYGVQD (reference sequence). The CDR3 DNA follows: TGCGCCAGCAGTGAGTCAATCGACGTTCCCGAAGCTTTCTTT. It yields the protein CASSESIDVPEAFF.

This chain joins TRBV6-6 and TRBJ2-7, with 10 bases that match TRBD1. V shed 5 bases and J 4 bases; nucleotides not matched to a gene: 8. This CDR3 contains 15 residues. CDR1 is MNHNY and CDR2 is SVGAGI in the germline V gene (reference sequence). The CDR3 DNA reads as TGTGCCAGCAGTCCTGAGGACAGGGGGACGTACGAGCAGTACTTC. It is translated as CASSPEDRGTYEQYF.

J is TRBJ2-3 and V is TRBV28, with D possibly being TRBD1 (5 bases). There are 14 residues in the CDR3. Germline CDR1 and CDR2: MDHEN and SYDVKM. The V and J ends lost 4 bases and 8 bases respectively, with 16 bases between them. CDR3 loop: CASSSGPVQGTQYF. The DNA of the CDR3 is TGTGCCAGCAGTTCCGGACCCGTTCAGGGTACGCAGTATTTT. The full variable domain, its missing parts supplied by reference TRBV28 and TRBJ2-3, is DVKVTQSSRYLVKRTGEKVFLECVQDMDHENMFWYRQDPGLGLRLIYFSYDVKMKEKGDIPEGYSVSREKKERFSLILESASTNQTSMYLCASSSGPVQGTQYFGPGTRLTVL.

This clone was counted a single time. In DNA form, the CDR3 reads TGCAGCGTTGAGGGGGGACCCGGGGGGAACAATGAGCAGTTCTTC. Its translation: CSVEGGPGGNNEQFF. The gene calls are TRBV29-1 and TRBJ2-1, with TRBD2 identical over 7 bases. J lost 5 bases, V lost 3 bases, and 10 bases had no gene match. CDR1 is SQVTM and CDR2 is ANQGSEA in the germline V gene. There are 15 residues in the CDR3.

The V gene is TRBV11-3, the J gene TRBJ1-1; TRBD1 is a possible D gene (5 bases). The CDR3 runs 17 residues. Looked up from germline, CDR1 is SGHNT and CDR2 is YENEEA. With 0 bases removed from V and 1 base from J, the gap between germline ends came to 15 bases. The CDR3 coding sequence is TGTGCCAGCAGCTTAGAGATGTCGGGACCTCGGAACACTGAAGCTTTCTTT. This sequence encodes CASSLEMSGPRNTEAFF.

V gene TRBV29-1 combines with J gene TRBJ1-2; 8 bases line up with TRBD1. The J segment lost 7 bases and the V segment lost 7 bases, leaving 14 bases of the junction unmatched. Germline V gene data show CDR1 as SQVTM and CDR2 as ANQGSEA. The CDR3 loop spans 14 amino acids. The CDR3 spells CSAVLGRGRIGYTF. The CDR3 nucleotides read TGCAGCGCGGTCCTTGGCAGGGGGCGTATTGGCTACACCTTC.

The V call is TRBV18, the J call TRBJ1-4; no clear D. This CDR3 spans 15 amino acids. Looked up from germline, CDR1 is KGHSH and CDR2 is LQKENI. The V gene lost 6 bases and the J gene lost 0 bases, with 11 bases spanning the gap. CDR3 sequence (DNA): TGTGCCAGCTCTAAAACGACTGCAACTAATGAAAAACTGTTTTTT. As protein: CASSKTTATNEKLFF.

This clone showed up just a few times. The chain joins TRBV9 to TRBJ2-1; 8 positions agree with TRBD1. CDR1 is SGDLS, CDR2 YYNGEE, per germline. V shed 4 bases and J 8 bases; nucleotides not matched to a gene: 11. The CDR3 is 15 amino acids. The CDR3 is CASSRGTGRWDEQFF. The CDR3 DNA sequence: TGTGCCAGCAGCCGTGGGACAGGTCGTTGGGATGAGCAGTTCTTC.

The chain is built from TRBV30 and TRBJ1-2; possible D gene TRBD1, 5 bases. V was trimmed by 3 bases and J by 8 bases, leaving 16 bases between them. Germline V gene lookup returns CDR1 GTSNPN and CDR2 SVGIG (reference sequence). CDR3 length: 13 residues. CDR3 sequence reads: CAWRGGGEKGYTF. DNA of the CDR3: TGTGCCTGGAGGGGAGGAGGGGAAAAGGGCTACACCTTC.

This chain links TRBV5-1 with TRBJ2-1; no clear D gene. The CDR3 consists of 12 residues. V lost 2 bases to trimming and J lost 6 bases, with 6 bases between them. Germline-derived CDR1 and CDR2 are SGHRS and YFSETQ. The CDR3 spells CASSFSSNEQFF. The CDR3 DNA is TGCGCCAGCAGCTTCAGTAGCAATGAGCAGTTCTTC.

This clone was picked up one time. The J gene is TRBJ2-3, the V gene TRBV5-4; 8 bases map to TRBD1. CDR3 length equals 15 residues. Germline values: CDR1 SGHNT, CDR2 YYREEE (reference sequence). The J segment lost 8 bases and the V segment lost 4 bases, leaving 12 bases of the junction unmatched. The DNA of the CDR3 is TGTGCCAGCAGCGGACAGGGAGCAGTCCAGGGTACGCAGTATTTT. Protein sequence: CASSGQGAVQGTQYF.

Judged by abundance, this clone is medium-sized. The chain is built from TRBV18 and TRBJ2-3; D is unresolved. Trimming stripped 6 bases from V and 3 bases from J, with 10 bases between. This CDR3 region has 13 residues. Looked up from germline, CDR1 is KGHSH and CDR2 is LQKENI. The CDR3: CASSFSSTDTQYF. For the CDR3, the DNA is TGTGCCAGCTCCTTCTCCAGTACAGATACGCAGTATTTT.

CDR3 sequence: CASQQGSYGYTF. DNA of the CDR3: TGTGCCAGCCAGCAGGGATCCTATGGCTACACCTTC. The chain joins TRBV5-4 to TRBJ1-2; D might be TRBD1 (5 bases). Trimming shortened V by 7 bases and J by 4 bases, and 11 bases separated the two germline ends. Germline V lookup: CDR1 SGHNT, CDR2 YYREEE (reference sequence). The CDR3 has 12 amino acids.

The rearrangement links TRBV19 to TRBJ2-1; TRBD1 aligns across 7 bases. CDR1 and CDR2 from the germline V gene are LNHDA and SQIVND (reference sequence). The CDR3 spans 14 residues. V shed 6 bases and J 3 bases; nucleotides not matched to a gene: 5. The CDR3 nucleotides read TGTGCCAGTAGAAGACAGGGAGTCTACAATGAGCAGTTCTTC. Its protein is CASRRQGVYNEQFF.

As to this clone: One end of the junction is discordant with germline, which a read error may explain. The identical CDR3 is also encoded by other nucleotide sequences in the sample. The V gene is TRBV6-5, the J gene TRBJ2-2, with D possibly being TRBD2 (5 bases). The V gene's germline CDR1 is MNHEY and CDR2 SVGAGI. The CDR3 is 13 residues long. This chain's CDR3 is CASSYGPTGELFF. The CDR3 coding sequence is TGTGCCAGCAGTTACGGGCCCACCGGGGAGCTATTTTTT.